The source of this TCR beta chain is a study of blood T cell repertoires in COVID-19. Across the whole study: Sites across the United States, Italy and Spain contributed samples from acute and convalescent COVID-19. Sources were T cells, B-cell-depleted T cells, or PBMCs; the material itself was cDNA or gDNA.

There are 14 residues in the CDR3. Germline V CDR1 and CDR2: SGHDT, YYEEEE. The V and J ends lost 5 bases and 4 bases respectively, with 13 bases between them. In the original workflow: Researchers report that nucleated cell counts were estimated from reference gene primer amplification. The assay was immunoSEQ multiplex PCR, and TCRdb's table has in-frame clones only and misses some. The V and J calls and clone size are taken from that table; D and trimming were inferred from the DNA. Of about 35,000 clones listed, more than 80% are singletons. The sequence was obtained from a man in his sixties with active or convalescent COVID-19. Material: peripheral blood. The chain employs TRBV5-6 and TRBJ2-1; a weak D match, TRBD2 (6 bases). The DNA of the CDR3 is TGTGCCAGCAGTCGGGAGTTTCCGTACAATGAGCAGTTCTTC. Amino acids: CASSREFPYNEQFF.